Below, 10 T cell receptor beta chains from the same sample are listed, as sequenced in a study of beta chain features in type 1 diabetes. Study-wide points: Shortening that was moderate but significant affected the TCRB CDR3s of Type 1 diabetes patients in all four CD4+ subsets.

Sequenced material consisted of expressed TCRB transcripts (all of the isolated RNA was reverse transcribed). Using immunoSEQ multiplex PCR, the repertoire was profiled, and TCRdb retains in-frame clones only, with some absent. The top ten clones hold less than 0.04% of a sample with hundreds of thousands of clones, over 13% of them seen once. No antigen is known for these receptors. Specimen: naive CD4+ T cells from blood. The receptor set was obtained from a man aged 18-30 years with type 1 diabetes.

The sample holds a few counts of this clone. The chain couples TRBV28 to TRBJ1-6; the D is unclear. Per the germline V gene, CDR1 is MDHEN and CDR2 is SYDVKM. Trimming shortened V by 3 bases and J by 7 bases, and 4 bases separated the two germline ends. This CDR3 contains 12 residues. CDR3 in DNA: TGTGCCAGCAGTTTTGTGAATTCACCCCTCCACTTT. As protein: CASSFVNSPLHF.

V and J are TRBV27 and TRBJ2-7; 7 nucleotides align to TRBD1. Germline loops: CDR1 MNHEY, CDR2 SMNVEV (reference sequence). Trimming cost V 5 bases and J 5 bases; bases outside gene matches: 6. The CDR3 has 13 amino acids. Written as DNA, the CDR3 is TGTGCCAGCAGTCCGTCGACAGGGAACGAGCAGTACTTC. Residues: CASSPSTGNEQYF.

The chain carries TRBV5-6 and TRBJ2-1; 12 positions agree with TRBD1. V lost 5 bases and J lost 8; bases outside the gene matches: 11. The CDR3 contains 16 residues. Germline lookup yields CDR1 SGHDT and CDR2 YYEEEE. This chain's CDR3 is CASSHAGTGGFYEQFF. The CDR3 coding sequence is TGTGCCAGCAGTCACGCCGGGACAGGGGGCTTCTATGAGCAGTTCTTC.

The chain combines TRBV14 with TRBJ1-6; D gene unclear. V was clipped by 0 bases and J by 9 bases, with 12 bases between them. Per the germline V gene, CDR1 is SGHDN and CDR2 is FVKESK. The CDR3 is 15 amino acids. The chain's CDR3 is CASSQDMIPSSPLHF. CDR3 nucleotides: TGTGCCAGCAGCCAAGATATGATTCCTAGTTCACCCCTCCACTTT.

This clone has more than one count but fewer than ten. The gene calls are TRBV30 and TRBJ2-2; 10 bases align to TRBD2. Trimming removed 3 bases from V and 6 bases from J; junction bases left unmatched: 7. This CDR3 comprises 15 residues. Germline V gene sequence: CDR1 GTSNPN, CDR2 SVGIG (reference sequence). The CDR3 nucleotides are TGTGCCTGGAGGGGAGCGGGAGGGCCGGCCGGGGAGCTGTTTTTT. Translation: CAWRGAGGPAGELFF.

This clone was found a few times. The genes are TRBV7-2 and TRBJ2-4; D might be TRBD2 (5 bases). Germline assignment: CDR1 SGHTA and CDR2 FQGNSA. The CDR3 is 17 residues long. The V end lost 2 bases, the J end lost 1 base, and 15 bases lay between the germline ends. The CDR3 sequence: CASSLNGLDDAKNIQYF. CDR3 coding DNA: TGTGCCAGCAGCTTAAATGGACTCGACGATGCCAAAAACATTCAGTACTTC.

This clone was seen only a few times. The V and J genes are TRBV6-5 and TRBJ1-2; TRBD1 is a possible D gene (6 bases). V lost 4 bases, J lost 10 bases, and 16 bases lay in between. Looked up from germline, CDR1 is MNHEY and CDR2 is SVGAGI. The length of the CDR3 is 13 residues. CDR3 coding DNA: TGTGCCAGCAGTTCACAGGACAGTGTCGACTACACCTTC. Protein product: CASSSQDSVDYTF.

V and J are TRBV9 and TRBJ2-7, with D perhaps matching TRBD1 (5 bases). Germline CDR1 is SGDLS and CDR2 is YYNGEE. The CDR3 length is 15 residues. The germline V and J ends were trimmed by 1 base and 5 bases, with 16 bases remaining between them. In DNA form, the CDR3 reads TGTGCCAGCAGCGTATCATTGGCAGGGTACGACGAGCAGTACTTC. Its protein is CASSVSLAGYDEQYF.

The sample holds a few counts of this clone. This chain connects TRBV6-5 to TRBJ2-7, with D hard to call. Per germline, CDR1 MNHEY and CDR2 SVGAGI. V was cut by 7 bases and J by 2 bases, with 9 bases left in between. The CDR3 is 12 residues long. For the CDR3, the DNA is TGTGCCAGCACCAACGGCCCCTACGAGCAGTACTTC. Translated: CASTNGPYEQYF.

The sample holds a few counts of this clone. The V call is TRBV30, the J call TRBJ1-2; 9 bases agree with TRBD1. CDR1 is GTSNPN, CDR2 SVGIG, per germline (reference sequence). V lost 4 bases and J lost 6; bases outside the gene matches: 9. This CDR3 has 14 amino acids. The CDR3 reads CAWNRDRVIHGYTF. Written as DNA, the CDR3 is TGTGCCTGGAACAGGGACAGGGTGATCCATGGCTACACCTTC.